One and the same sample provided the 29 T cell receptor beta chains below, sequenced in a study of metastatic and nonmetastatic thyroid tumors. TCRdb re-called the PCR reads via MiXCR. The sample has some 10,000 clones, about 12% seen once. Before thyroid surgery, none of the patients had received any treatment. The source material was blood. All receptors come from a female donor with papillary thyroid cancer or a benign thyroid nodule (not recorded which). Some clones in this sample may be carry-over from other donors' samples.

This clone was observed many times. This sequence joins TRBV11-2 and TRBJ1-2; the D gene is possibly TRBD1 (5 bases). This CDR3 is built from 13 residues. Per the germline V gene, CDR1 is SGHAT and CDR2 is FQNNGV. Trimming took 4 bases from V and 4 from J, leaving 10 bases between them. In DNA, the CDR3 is TGTGCCAGCAGCTCCGGGACGTCCTATGGCTACACCTTC. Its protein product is CASSSGTSYGYTF.

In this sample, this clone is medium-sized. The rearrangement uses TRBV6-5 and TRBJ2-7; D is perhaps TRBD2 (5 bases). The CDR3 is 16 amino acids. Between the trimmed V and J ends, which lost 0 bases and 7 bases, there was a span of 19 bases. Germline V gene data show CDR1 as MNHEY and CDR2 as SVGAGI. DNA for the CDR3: TGTGCCAGCAGTTACTCGTGGTCCGGGGTCCAATGGGAGCAGTACTTC. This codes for CASSYSWSGVQWEQYF.

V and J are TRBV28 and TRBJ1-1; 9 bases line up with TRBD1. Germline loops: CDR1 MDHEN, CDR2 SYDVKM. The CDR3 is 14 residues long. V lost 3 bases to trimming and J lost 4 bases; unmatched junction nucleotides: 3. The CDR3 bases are TGTGCCAGCAGTTTCGGGACAGGGAGCACTGAAGCTTTCTTT. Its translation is CASSFGTGSTEAFF.

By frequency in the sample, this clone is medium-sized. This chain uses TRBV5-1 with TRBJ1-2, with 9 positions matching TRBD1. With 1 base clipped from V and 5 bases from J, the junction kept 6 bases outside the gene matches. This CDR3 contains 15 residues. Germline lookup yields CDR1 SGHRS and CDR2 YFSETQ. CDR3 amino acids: CASSLMTGGNYGYTF. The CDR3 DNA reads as TGCGCCAGCAGCTTGATGACAGGGGGAAATTATGGCTACACCTTC.

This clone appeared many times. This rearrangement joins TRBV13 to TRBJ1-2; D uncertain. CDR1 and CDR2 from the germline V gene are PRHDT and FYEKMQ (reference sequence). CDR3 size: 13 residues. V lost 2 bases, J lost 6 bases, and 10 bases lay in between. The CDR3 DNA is TGTGCCAGCAGCTTAACAGCCTGGAATGGCTACACCTTC. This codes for CASSLTAWNGYTF.

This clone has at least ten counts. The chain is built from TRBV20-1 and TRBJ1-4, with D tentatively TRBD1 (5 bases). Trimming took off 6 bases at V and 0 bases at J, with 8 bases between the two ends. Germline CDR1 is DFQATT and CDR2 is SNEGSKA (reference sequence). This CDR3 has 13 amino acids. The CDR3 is CSARTPTNEKLFF. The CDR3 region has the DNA TGCAGTGCCAGGACACCAACTAATGAAAAACTGTTTTTT.

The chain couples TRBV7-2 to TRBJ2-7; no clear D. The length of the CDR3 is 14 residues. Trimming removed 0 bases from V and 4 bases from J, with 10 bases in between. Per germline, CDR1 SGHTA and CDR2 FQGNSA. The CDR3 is CASSLAGSQYEQYF. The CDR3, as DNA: TGTGCCAGCAGCTTAGCAGGTAGCCAATACGAGCAGTACTTC.

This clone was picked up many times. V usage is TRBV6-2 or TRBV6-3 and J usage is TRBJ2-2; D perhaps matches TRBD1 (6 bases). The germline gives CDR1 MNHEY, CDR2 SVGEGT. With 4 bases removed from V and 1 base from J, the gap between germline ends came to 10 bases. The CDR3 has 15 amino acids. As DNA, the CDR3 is TGTGCCAGCAGTTCAGGGGCGTGGAACACCGGGGAGCTGTTTTTT. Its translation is CASSSGAWNTGELFF.

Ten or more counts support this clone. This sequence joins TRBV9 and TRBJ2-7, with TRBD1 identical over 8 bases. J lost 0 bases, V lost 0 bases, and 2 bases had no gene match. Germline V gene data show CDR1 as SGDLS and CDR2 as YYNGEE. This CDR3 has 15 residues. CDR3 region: CASSVGTGGSYEQYF. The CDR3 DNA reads TGTGCCAGCAGCGTAGGAACAGGGGGCTCCTACGAGCAGTACTTC.

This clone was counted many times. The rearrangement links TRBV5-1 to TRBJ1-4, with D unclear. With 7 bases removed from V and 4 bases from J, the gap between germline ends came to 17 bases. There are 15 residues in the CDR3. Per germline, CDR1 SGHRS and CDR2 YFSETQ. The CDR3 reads CASSKNWQFNEKLFF. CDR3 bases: TGCGCCAGCTCCAAAAATTGGCAATTTAATGAAAAACTGTTTTTT.

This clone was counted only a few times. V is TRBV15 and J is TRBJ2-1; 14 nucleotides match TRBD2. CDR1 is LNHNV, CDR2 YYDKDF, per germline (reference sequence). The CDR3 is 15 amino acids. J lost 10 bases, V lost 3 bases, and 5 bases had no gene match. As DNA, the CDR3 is TGTGCCACCAGCAGTGCGCGGACTAGCGGGGGGGAGCAGTTCTTC. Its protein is CATSSARTSGGEQFF.

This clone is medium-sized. CDR3 DNA: TGTGCCAGCAAGACGGGTGATCAGCCCCAGCATTTT. This sequence encodes CASKTGDQPQHF. The V gene is TRBV6-1, the J gene TRBJ1-5; D uncertain. Germline CDR1 is MNHNS and CDR2 is SASEGT. CDR3 length: 12 amino acids. V was clipped by 7 bases and J by 5 bases, with 9 bases between them.

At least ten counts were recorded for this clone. The DNA of the CDR3 is TGCAGCGTGACCCTAAGTGACAGGACAAGCGGGGAGCTGTTTTTT. It specifies CSVTLSDRTSGELFF. This rearrangement joins TRBV29-1 to TRBJ2-2, with a possible D match to TRBD1 (6 bases). Germline loops: CDR1 SQVTM, CDR2 ANQGSEA. V gave up 6 bases and J gave up 7 bases, with 21 bases separating them. The CDR3 length is 15 residues.

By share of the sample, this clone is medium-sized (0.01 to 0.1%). The CDR3 protein is CASIGGPNYGYTF. CDR3 bases: TGTGCCAGTATCGGGGGGCCGAACTATGGCTACACCTTC. The gene calls are TRBV19 and TRBJ1-2; D may be TRBD1 (6 bases). The CDR3 loop spans 13 amino acids. Trimming removed 7 bases from V and 2 bases from J, with 11 bases in between. CDR1 is LNHDA, CDR2 SQIVND, per germline (reference sequence).

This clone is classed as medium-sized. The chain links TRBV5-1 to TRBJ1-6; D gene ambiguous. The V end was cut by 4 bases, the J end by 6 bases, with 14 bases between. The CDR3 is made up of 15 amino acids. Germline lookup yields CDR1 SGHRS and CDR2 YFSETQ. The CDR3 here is CASSDGISVNSPLHF. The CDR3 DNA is TGCGCCAGCAGCGACGGGATTTCGGTTAATTCACCCCTCCACTTT.

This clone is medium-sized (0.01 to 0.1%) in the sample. In DNA, the CDR3 is TGTGCCAGTAGTATAAACCAGGCTTCCTACGAGCAGTACTTC. Translated: CASSINQASYEQYF. This chain connects TRBV19 to TRBJ2-7; D ambiguous. V gave up 2 bases and J gave up 1 base, with 9 bases separating them. CDR1 and CDR2 (germline): LNHDA, SQIVND (reference sequence). The CDR3 spans 14 residues.

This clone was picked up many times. CDR3 region: CSVLKSGYTF. CDR3 bases: TGCAGCGTTCTTAAGAGCGGCTACACCTTC. The rearrangement joins TRBV29-1 to TRBJ1-2; D call uncertain. CDR1 SQVTM and CDR2 ANQGSEA come from the germline V gene. V shed 5 bases and J shed 8 bases, with 9 bases lying between them. The CDR3 extends over 10 amino acids.

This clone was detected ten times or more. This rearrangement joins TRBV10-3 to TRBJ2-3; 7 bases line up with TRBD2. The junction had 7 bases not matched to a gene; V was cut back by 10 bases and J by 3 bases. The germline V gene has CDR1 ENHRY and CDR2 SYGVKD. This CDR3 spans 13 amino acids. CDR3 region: CATSGERTDTQYF. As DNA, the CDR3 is TGTGCCACGAGCGGGGAAAGGACAGATACGCAGTATTTT.

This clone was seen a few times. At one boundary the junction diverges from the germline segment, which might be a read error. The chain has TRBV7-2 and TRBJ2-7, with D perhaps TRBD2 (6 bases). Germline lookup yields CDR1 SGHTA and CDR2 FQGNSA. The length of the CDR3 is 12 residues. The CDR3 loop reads CASSLAGGEQYF. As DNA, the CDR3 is TGCGCCAGCAGCTTGGCCGGAGGGGAGCAGTACTTC.

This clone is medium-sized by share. CDR3 bases: TGTGCCAGCAGCTTAGCGGGAGACGAGCAGTACTTC. Translation gives CASSLAGDEQYF. The V and J genes are TRBV7-9 and TRBJ2-7, with a tentative D call TRBD2 (5 bases). Germline CDR1 reads SEHNR; CDR2 reads FQNEAQ (reference sequence). This CDR3 is 12 amino acids long. Between the trimmed V and J ends, which lost 0 bases and 5 bases, there was a span of 5 bases.

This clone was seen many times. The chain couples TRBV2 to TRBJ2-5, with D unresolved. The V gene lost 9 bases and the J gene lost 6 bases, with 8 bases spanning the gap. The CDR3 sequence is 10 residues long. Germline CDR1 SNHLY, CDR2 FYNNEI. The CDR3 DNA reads TGTGCCAGTGAGACACAGACCCAGTACTTC. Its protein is CASETQTQYF.

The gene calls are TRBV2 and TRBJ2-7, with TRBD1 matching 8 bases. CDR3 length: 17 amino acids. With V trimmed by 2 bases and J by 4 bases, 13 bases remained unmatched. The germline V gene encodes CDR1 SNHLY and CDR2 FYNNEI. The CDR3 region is CASSESWSGGAGYEQYF. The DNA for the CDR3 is TGTGCCAGCAGTGAATCCTGGTCAGGGGGCGCCGGGTACGAGCAGTACTTC.

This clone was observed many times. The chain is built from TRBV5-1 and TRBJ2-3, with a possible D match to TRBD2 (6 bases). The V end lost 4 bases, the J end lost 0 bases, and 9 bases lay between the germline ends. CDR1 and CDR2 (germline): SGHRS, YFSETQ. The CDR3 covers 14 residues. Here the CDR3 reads CASSPGTSTDTQYF. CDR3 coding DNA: TGCGCCAGCAGCCCTGGGACTAGCACAGATACGCAGTATTTT.

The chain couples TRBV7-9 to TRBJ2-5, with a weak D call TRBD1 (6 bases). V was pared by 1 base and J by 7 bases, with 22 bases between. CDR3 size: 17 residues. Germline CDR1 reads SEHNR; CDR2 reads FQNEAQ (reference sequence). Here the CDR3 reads CASSLGRSGGSSRTQYF. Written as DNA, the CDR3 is TGTGCCAGCAGCTTAGGTCGGTCTGGGGGCAGCTCCAGGACCCAGTACTTC.

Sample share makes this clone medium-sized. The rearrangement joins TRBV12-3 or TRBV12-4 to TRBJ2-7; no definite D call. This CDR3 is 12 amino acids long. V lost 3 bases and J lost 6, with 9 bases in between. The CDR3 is CASSLGRSEQYF. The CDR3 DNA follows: TGTGCCAGCAGTTTGGGAAGATCCGAGCAGTACTTC.

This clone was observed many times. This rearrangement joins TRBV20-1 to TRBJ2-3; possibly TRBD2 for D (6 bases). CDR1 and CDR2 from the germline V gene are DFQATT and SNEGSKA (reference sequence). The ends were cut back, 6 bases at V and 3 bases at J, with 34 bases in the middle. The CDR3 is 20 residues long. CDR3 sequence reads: CSAPRPGLDLMGGFTDTQYF. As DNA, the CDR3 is TGCAGTGCCCCCCGTCCCGGCCTCGATCTTATGGGGGGTTTTACAGATACGCAGTATTTT.

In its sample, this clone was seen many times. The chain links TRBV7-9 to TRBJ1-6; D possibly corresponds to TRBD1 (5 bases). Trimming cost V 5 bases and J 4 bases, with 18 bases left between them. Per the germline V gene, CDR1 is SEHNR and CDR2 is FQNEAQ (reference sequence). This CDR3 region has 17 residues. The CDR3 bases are TGTGCCAGCAGCCGCGCCCCAGGGCCCGAATATAATTCACCCCTCCACTTT. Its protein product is CASSRAPGPEYNSPLHF. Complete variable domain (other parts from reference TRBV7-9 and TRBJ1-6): DTGVSQNPRHKITKRGQNVTFRCDPISEHNRLYWYRQTLGQGPEFLTYFQNEAQLEKSRLLSDRFSAERPKGSFSTLEIQRTEQGDSAMYLCASSRAPGPEYNSPLHFGNGTRLTVT.

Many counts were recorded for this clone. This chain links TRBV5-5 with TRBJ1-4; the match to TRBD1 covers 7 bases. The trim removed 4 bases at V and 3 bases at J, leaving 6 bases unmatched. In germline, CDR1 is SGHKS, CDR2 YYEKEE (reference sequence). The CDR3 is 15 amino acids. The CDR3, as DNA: TGTGCCAGCAGCCCCGGGACAGCATCTAATGAAAAACTGTTTTTT. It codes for CASSPGTASNEKLFF. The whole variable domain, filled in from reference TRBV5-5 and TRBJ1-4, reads DAGVTQSPTHLIKTRGQQVTLRCSPISGHKSVSWYQQVLGQGPQFIFQYYEKEERGRGNFPDRFSARQFPNYSSELNVNALLLGDSALYLCASSPGTASNEKLFFGSGTQLSVL.

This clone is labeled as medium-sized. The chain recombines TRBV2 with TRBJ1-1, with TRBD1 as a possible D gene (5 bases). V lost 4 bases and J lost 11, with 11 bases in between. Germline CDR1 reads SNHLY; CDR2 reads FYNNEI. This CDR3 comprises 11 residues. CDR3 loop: CASSVGGGAFF. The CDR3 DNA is TGTGCCAGCAGTGTTGGTGGGGGGGCTTTCTTT.